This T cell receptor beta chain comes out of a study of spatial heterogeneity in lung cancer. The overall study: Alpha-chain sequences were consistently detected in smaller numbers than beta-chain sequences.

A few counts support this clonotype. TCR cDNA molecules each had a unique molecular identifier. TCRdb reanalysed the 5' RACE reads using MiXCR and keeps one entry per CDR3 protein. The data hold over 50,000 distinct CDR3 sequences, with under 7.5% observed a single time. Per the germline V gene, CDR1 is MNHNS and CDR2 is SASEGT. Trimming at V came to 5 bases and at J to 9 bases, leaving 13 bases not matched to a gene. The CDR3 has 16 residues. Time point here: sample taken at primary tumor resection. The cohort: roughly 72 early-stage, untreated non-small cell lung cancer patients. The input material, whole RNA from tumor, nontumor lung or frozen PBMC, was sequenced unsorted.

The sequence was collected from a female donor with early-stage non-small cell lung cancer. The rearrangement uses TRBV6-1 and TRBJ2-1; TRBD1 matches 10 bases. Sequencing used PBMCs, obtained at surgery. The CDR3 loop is CASSSAGTGARGEQFF. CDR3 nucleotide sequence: TGTGCCAGCAGTTCCGCCGGGACAGGGGCCCGCGGTGAGCAGTTCTTC.